What follows is one T cell receptor beta chain and its context. Its target antigen remains unknown. The CDR1 and CDR2 encoded by the germline V gene are MDHEN and SYDVKM. Counted from cysteine to phenylalanine, this CDR3 has 13 amino acids. Only the protein sequence is given. The sample comes from a study of CXCR3-negative and CXCR3-positive naive CD8 T cells (dated by TCRdb to between 2017 and 2020). Study-level background: In total, some 150 million TRB reads were obtained, corresponding to roughly 1.5 +/- 0.3 million reads per library. Diversity and physicochemical repertoire analyses were performed on approximately 10 donors pooled from two independent experiments. For the TRBV-TRBJ cluster analysis, the naive subsets came from 5 donors, while the memory cells came from 3 donors.

Each CD8+ T cell subset was flow-sorted in triplicate, with approximately 300,000 cells per subset placed directly into RLT lysis buffer. To keep memory contaminants out, a stringent definition of naive CD8+ T cells was applied: CD45RO-CCR7+CD27+CD95-. Peripheral blood mononuclear cells were isolated from buffy coats by standard density gradient centrifugation. A FACSAria III was used to flow-sort naive CXCR3-negative and CXCR3-positive CD8+ T cells. Total RNA was extracted from sorted cells with an RNeasy Mini Kit. Sequenced using a NextSeq 550. The Human TCR Profiling Kit (MiLaboratory) was used to make UMI-labeled 5' RACE TRB cDNA libraries. cDNA synthesis used the entire amount of extracted RNA, and PCR amplification then used the entire amount of cDNA produced. Libraries were prepared in parallel with an identical number of PCR cycles. Concerning the study's data processing: About 53,000 +/- 10,000 unique UMI-labeled TRB cDNA molecules per library were extracted with MIGEC and MiXCR, with at least two reads per UMI required. On average, each library contained 40,000 +/- 10,000 functional in-frame TRB CDR3 nucleotide clonotypes without stop codons. Diversity metrics, including normalized Shannon-Wiener and Chao1, were computed in VDJtools after downsampling to 5000 UMI-labeled TRB molecules per sample. VDJtools computed clonotype-size-weighted physicochemical properties of the central five CDR3 residues: interaction energy, strength, volume and Kidera factor 4. TCRdb reprocessed the reads into one record per CDR3 protein sequence, lacking DNA. TCRdb's processing, not the authors', yielded these V and J calls. The data table for this sample lists about 92,000 distinct CDR3 sequences. Under 0.95% of the sample goes to the ten largest clones.

What the research found in general, with its limitations: Repertoire diversity was comparably high in both naive subsets but much lower in memory CD8+ T cells. Because surface CD5, which is linked to self-reactivity in mice, was comparable between the naive subsets, TCR interaction strength was also inferred from the physicochemical properties of TRB CDR3s. CXCR3 expression partially decreased after cryopreservation, so most assays used freshly isolated PBMCs. Within the same donor, TRBV-TRBJ usage looked similar between naive CXCR3-negative and CXCR3-positive cells, but memory cells had distinct patterns. TRB CDR3s from CXCR3-positive naive cells showed higher hydrophobicity (lower Kidera factor 4), lower energy, and higher strength and volume indices than CXCR3-negative naive cells.

The TCR comes from a human donor in good health. Some clones in this sample may be carry-over from other donors' samples. Sequenced sample: naive CXCR3+ CD8+ T cells from blood. The sample's cell subset or site, from its label and the paper: CD45RO-CCR7+CD27+CD95- naive CD8+ T cells expressing CXCR3 (TNR3+). Recombination linked TRBV28 to TRBJ2-7. The CDR3 region reads CASSSYELREQYF. Reference TRBV28 and TRBJ2-7 proteins supply the regions before and after the CDR3; the full variable domain is: DVKVTQSSRYLVKRTGEKVFLECVQDMDHENMFWYRQDPGLGLRLIYFSYDVKMKEKGDIPEGYSVSREKKERFSLILESASTNQTSMYLCASSSYELREQYFGPGTRLTVT.